Given below is one T cell receptor (beta chain) in context. This CDR3 has 13 amino acids. Trimming stripped 5 bases from V and 10 bases from J, with 15 bases between. The data belong to a study of blood T cell repertoires in COVID-19. As for the study in general: The United States, Italy and Spain provided the acute and convalescent COVID-19 samples. PBMCs, B-cell-depleted T cells, or T cells provided the cDNA or gDNA that made up the material.

Authors' data handling: Quantification of nucleated cells was approximated via reference gene primer amplification. The method was immunoSEQ multiplex PCR; TCRdb's version includes in-frame clones alone and lacks a portion of them. For V, J and clone size, that table is used; D and trimming come from the DNA. The sample carries over 200,000 clones, roughly 90% recorded once. The receptor was derived from a woman aged 60-75 years with acute or convalescent COVID-19. J is TRBJ1-5 and V is TRBV12-3 or TRBV12-4; no clear D gene. The sequencing sample was made of peripheral blood. In nucleotides, the CDR3 is TGTGCCAGCAGTCGAATCATCAGGTCACCCCAGCATTTT. Amino acid sequence: CASSRIIRSPQHF.